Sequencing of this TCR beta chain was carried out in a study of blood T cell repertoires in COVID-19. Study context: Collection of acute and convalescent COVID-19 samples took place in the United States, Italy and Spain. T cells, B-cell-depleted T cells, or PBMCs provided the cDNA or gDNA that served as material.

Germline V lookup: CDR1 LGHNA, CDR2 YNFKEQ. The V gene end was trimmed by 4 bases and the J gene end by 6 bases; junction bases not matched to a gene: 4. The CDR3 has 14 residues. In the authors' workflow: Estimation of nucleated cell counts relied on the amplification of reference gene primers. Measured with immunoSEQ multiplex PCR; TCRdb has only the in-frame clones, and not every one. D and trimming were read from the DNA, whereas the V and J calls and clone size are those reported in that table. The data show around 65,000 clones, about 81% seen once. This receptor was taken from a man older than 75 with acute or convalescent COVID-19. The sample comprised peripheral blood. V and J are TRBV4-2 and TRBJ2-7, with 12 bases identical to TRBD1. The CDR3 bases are TGTGCCAGCAGCCTTGGGACAGGGGGCTTCGAGCAGTACTTC. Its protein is CASSLGTGGFEQYF.